The rows below give T cell receptor beta chains drawn from one sample of a study of OX40 agonist ivuxolimab in advanced cancers. This table comes from immunoSEQ multiplex PCR, and its TCRdb copy is limited to in-frame clones, with some not included. The sample lists about 53,000 clones; around nine tenths were seen once. This sample comprised CD4+ or CD8+ T cells sorted from blood, obtained in a trial of the OX40 agonist ivuxolimab. These receptors all come from an adult with an advanced solid tumor such as melanoma, head and neck, liver or kidney cancer. Each CDR3 is given with its conserved first and last residue. The D gene is left open where the match is weak. Rows give clone size only sometimes, using once, few, many, or a class for an expanded clone.

j_call d_call v_call clone_size cdr3_nt cdr3_aa
TRBJ2-1 TRBD2 TRBV4-2 NA TGTGCCAGCAGCTTGGGGGGGACTAGCAGTTACAATGAGCAGTTCTTC CASSLGGTSSYNEQFF
TRBJ1-4 NA TRBV4-2 few TGTGCCAGCAGCCAAGGAGGGTCTAATGAAAAACTGTTTTTT CASSQGGSNEKLFF
TRBJ1-1 TRBD1 TRBV18 NA TGTGCCAGCTCACCAAGACAGGGGTTAACTGAAGCTTTCTTT CASSPRQGLTEAFF
TRBJ2-7 NA TRBV30 NA TGTGCCTGGAGTCGGACCGGCTTGGCCTACGAGCAGTACTTC CAWSRTGLAYEQYF
TRBJ2-5 TRBD2 TRBV19 NA TGTGCCAGTGGGACTAGCGCTCAAGAGACCCAGTACTTC CASGTSAQETQYF
TRBJ2-7 NA TRBV10-3 NA TGTGCCATCACAGGGAACGGGTACGAGCAGTACTTC CAITGNGYEQYF
TRBJ2-1 TRBD2 TRBV9 NA TGTGCCAGCAGCGTAGTCGGGCCGAGCAGCGGGGGCCCCTACAATGAGCAGTTCTTC CASSVVGPSSGGPYNEQFF
TRBJ2-7 NA TRBV6-1 once TGTGCCAGCAGTGCCGGGACTGCGGTCAGGTACTTC CASSAGTAVRYF
TRBJ1-3 NA TRBV28 NA TGTGCCAGCAGTTTGGAAAGGGTTGAATACGGAAACACCATATATTTT CASSLERVEYGNTIYF
TRBJ1-5 TRBD1 TRBV2 NA TGTGCCAGCAAGGGACAGGCCCATCAGCCCCAGCATTTT CASKGQAHQPQHF
TRBJ1-1 TRBD1 TRBV28 NA TGTGCCAGCAACAGGGGTAGGGCTGAAGCTTTCTTT CASNRGRAEAFF
TRBJ1-1 NA TRBV30 NA TGTGCCTGGAGTGCTTCAGGGGTAACTGAAGCTTTCTTT CAWSASGVTEAFF
TRBJ2-7 NA TRBV30 NA TGTGCCTGGTCCTTAAGGGGGATCTCCTACGAGCAGTACTTC CAWSLRGISYEQYF
TRBJ2-1 TRBD2 TRBV2 few TGTGCCAGTATAAGGGAGGCGGGAGGGCCAAGTGCTAATGAGCAGTTCTTC CASIREAGGPSANEQFF
TRBJ2-7 TRBD2 TRBV5-1 few TGCGCCAGCAGCCGGGTGCTGGGAGGGGAGCAGTACTTC CASSRVLGGEQYF
TRBJ2-1 TRBD1 TRBV5-1 NA TGCGCCAGCGGCAGGGGGCTCGATGAGCAGTTCTTC CASGRGLDEQFF
TRBJ2-6 NA TRBV18 NA TGTGCCAGTACACCAGATTTACAGTCCGGGGCCAACGTCCTGACTTTC CASTPDLQSGANVLTF
TRBJ1-1 TRBD1 TRBV19 NA TGTGCCAGTAGTAAACCCGGACAGGGGGCCATGAACACTGAAGCTTTCTTT CASSKPGQGAMNTEAFF
TRBJ2-1 NA TRBV30 once TGTGCCTGGAGCCCTTTGGGACTGAACAATGAGCAGTTCTTC CAWSPLGLNNEQFF
TRBJ2-3 TRBD1 TRBV10-3 NA TGTGCCTCATCTTCGGGACAGGGTCTAACAGATACGCAGTATTTT CASSSGQGLTDTQYF
TRBJ2-5 NA TRBV9 NA TGTGCCAGCAGCGTAGATGGGGTGCGCCCCAAGGAGACCCAGTACTTC CASSVDGVRPKETQYF
TRBJ1-3 NA TRBV9 NA TGTGCCAGCAGCGTAGGAGTTTCTGGAAACACCATATATTTT CASSVGVSGNTIYF
TRBJ2-4 NA TRBV6-1 NA TGTGCCAGCCGGGCCGTACAAAACATTCAGTACTTC CASRAVQNIQYF
TRBJ1-1 NA TRBV18 once TGTGCCAGCTCCCCGTCGGACGGCACTGAAGCTTTCTTT CASSPSDGTEAFF
TRBJ2-7 NA TRBV11-2 NA TGTGCCCCCCGAGGGTCATACGAGCAGTACTTC CAPRGSYEQYF
TRBJ2-5 TRBD2 TRBV5-1 NA TGCGCCAGCAGCTTGGAGACTAGCGGGAGTAAGGGAGAGACCCAGTACTTC CASSLETSGSKGETQYF
TRBJ2-3 NA TRBV9 NA TGTGCCAGCAGCGTCACCCAGGGAACCAGCACAGATACGCAGTATTTT CASSVTQGTSTDTQYF
TRBJ2-5 NA TRBV19 NA TGTGCCAGTAGTATTAATGCCGGACAGAAGAAGACCCAGTACTTC CASSINAGQKKTQYF
TRBJ2-1 NA TRBV5-4 NA TGTGCCAGCAGCTTGTCGAGGCCCGTTTACAATGAGCAGTTCTTC CASSLSRPVYNEQFF
TRBJ1-1 TRBD1 TRBV11-3 NA TGTGCCAGCAGCTTAGAAGGGGGCGAACCCGGTTTGAACACTGAAGCTTTCTTT CASSLEGGEPGLNTEAFF
TRBJ1-4 NA TRBV2 NA TGTGCCAGCAGTGAAACAGCTGAAAAACTGTTTTTT CASSETAEKLFF
TRBJ1-5 NA TRBV28 NA TGTGCCAGCAGTCCTCAGGGTACCCAGCCCCAGCATTTT CASSPQGTQPQHF
TRBJ1-1 NA TRBV10-2 once TGCGCCAGCGCACGGGACGGGAGGGATAATGTCTTCTTT CASARDGRDNVFF
TRBJ2-7 TRBD1 TRBV6-6 NA TGTGCCAGCAGTTTACAGGGGAGCTACGAGCAGTACTTC CASSLQGSYEQYF
TRBJ1-5 TRBD1 TRBV19 NA TGTGCCAGTACCCGTACCGGGACAGGGGGGGAGCCCCAGCATTTT CASTRTGTGGEPQHF
TRBJ2-3 TRBD2 TRBV5-1 NA TGCGCCAGCAGCTGGGGTAGTAGCGGGAGATTTGCAGATACGCAGTATTTT CASSWGSSGRFADTQYF
TRBJ2-5 TRBD1 TRBV7-8 NA TGTGCCAGCAGCCAGGGGACAGGGTCAGAGACCCAGTACTTC CASSQGTGSETQYF
TRBJ2-5 TRBD2 TRBV7-9 NA TGTGCCAGCAGCCGCGGGAGGGCGGAGACCCAGTACTTC CASSRGRAETQYF
TRBJ2-2 NA TRBV6-1 NA TGTGCCAGCAGCAACAGCGGGTCCACCGGGGAGCTGTTTTTT CASSNSGSTGELFF
TRBJ1-4 NA TRBV10-3 NA TGTGCCATCAGCACAGGCTTAGGCGGGACAACTAATGAAAAACTGTTTTTT CAISTGLGGTTNEKLFF
TRBJ2-3 TRBD1 TRBV18 NA TGTGCCAGCTCACCAGGCCCGGGACAGGGCACAGATACGCAGTATTTT CASSPGPGQGTDTQYF
TRBJ2-5 TRBD1 TRBV6-1 NA TGTGCCAGCAGCCCCGGGACAGGGGAGGAGACCCAGTACTTC CASSPGTGEETQYF
TRBJ2-7 TRBD1 TRBV25-1 NA TGTGCCAGCAGTCCGCCTCGGACAGGGTCCTACGAGCAGTACTTC CASSPPRTGSYEQYF
TRBJ1-6 TRBD1 TRBV5-1 NA TGCGCCAGCAGGTTGGACAGGGGTTCACCCCTCCACTTT CASRLDRGSPLHF
TRBJ1-6 NA TRBV6-1 NA TGTGCCAGCTTAGGGGTACATTCACCCCTCCACTTT CASLGVHSPLHF
TRBJ1-4 NA TRBV6-1 once TGTGCCAGCAGTGAAGAAACAGCCCCTAATGAAAAACTGTTTTTT CASSEETAPNEKLFF
TRBJ1-2 TRBD1 TRBV2 NA TGTGCCAGTCGGGGACAGGGGACGATTAACTATGGCTACACCTTC CASRGQGTINYGYTF
TRBJ1-5 TRBD1 TRBV29-1 NA TGCAGCGTTGTAGGGTCAGGGGGAAATCAGCCCCAGCATTTT CSVVGSGGNQPQHF
TRBJ1-5 NA TRBV6-5 NA TGTGCCAGCACCAACCTCGGGGGGCCCCAGCATTTT CASTNLGGPQHF
TRBJ2-1 TRBD2 TRBV5-1 once TGCGCCAGCAGCGATAGCGGGGAGCCCTACAATGAGCAGTTCTTC CASSDSGEPYNEQFF
TRBJ2-2 TRBD1 TRBV29-1 NA TGCAGCGTTGGTCCCGGGACAGGGCAGACCGGGGAGCTGTTTTTT CSVGPGTGQTGELFF
TRBJ2-7 TRBD1 TRBV6-5 NA TGTGCCAGCAGTTACACAACCGGGACAGTTAGCTACGAGCAGTACTTC CASSYTTGTVSYEQYF
TRBJ2-5 NA TRBV7-2 NA TGTGCCAGCAGCCGTCCCTTGGGTGGCGAGACCCAGTACTTC CASSRPLGGETQYF
TRBJ1-4 TRBD1 TRBV5-1 NA TGCGCCAGCAGCTCAGGACAGGGCCCTAATGAAAAACTGTTTTTT CASSSGQGPNEKLFF
TRBJ2-5 NA TRBV19 NA TGTGCCAGTAGTCTAGGATCGGGGCCCGGCACCCAGTACTTC CASSLGSGPGTQYF
TRBJ1-5 NA TRBV2 NA TGTGCCAGCAGTGAAGCGCGGCTCCCCGGGGGCAATCAGCCCCAGCATTTT CASSEARLPGGNQPQHF
TRBJ2-7 TRBD1 TRBV7-8 NA TGTGCCAGCAGCGCCACCGGGACAGGGGCCTACGAGCAGTACTTC CASSATGTGAYEQYF